These T cell receptor beta chains were read from a single sample in a study of T cells in Graves' hyperthyroidism and ophthalmopathy. TCRdb independently ran MiXCR on the multiplex PCR reads; one entry per CDR3 protein. The data contain some 400,000 distinct CDR3 sequences, more than 11% of them singletons. The sample taken for sequencing was blood. The receptor source for this set is a woman aged 60-70 years with Graves' hyperthyroidism. Both conserved end residues are part of each CDR3. The D gene is left open where the match is weak. Clone size is shown for a subset of rows, as once, few, many or a class of expanded clone.

d_gene,j_gene,v_gene,abundance,CDR3nt,CDR3aa
-,TRBJ2-7,TRBV2,many,TGTGCCAGCAGGCCCCGGGACACAACCTACGAGCAGTACTTC,CASRPRDTTYEQYF
TRBD2,TRBJ2-7,TRBV10-3,many,TGTGCCATCAGTGAGTGGGTTGGGACTAGCGGAGCGGACGAGCAGTACTTC,CAISEWVGTSGADEQYF
-,TRBJ1-5,TRBV3-1,-,TGTGCCAGCAGCCAAGGAAGGGCTCAGCCCCATCATTTT,CASSQGRAQPHHF
-,TRBJ1-5,TRBV15,-,TGTGCCACCAGCAGAGATTCAGCCCAGCCCCAGCATTTT,CATSRDSAQPQHF
-,TRBJ1-5,TRBV28,few,TGTGCCAGCAGTTTAGGGTCGGGGCCCCAAGCGAATCAGCCCCAGCATTTT,CASSLGSGPQANQPQHF
-,TRBJ2-7,TRBV20-1,many,TGCAGTGCTAGAGTTCTTTCCTACGAGCAGTACTTC,CSARVLSYEQYF
TRBD1,TRBJ1-6,TRBV12-3/TRBV12-4,many,TGTGCCAGCAGTCCTAGGACAGGGGCCAATTCACCCCTCCACTTT,CASSPRTGANSPLHF
TRBD2,TRBJ2-7,TRBV20-1,many,TGCAGTGCTAGGGCTACCAGAGGACTAGCGGGGATAGAGCAGTACTTC,CSARATRGLAGIEQYF
-,TRBJ1-2,TRBV19,-,TGTGCCAGTAGTATAGGGACGCGAGGGGTTAATGGCTACACCTTC,CASSIGTRGVNGYTF
TRBD2,TRBJ2-5,TRBV18,few,TGTGCCAGCTCCACGGGAGGGACAGAGACCCAGTACTTC,CASSTGGTETQYF
TRBD2,TRBJ2-1,TRBV7-8,few,TGTGCCAGCGGCCGGGAGGTGGGCTACAATGAGCAGTTCTTC,CASGREVGYNEQFF
-,TRBJ1-1,TRBV15,many,TGTGCCACCAGCAGAGTAGGAGTGCTGAACACTGAAGCTTTCTTT,CATSRVGVLNTEAFF
-,TRBJ1-5,TRBV12-3/TRBV12-4,-,TGTGCCAGCAGCCAAATGGGTGGGGGCAATCAGCCCCAGCATTTT,CASSQMGGGNQPQHF
-,TRBJ1-1,TRBV7-9,many,TGTGCCAGCAGGGATGGGGCGGGCATGAACACTGAAGCTTTCTTT,CASRDGAGMNTEAFF
TRBD1,TRBJ1-5,TRBV4-1,-,TGCGCCAGCAGCCAAGGGGGCAGGGGGGCGAGCAATCAGCCCCAGCATTTT,CASSQGGRGASNQPQHF
TRBD1,TRBJ2-3,TRBV6-1,-,TGTGCCAGCACCCGACCCCGCGGACAGGGCGCAGATACGCAGTATTTT,CASTRPRGQGADTQYF
TRBD1,TRBJ1-5,TRBV19,few,TGTGCCAGCGAGTTCGGCCGGGGACAGGGTCCCAATCAGCCCCAGCATTTT,CASEFGRGQGPNQPQHF
-,TRBJ1-4,TRBV19,-,TGTGCCAGTAGTAGAGGACAGCAGAATGAAAAACTGTTTTTT,CASSRGQQNEKLFF
TRBD1,TRBJ1-6,TRBV30,many,TGTGCCTGGAGTGTTGGACAGGGAAATAATTCACCCCTCCACTTT,CAWSVGQGNNSPLHF
-,TRBJ2-1,TRBV7-3,many,TGTGCCAGCAGCCAAGGGGCGGGACAGTTCTTC,CASSQGAGQFF
-,TRBJ2-2,TRBV11-3,many,TGTGCCAGCAGCAGATTCCCCCGTCTACCCGGGGAGCTGTTTTTT,CASSRFPRLPGELFF
-,TRBJ1-2,TRBV7-2,-,TGTGCCAGCAGCCCCTCCCCGGACAGAATCTATGGCTACACCTTC,CASSPSPDRIYGYTF
TRBD2,TRBJ2-1,TRBV12-3/TRBV12-4,many,TGTGCCAGCAGCCTACTAGCGGCGCCCTACAATGAGCAGTTCTTC,CASSLLAAPYNEQFF
-,TRBJ2-2,TRBV6-5,-,TGTGCCAGCAGTTACTCGTTGTCGGGTTATGGCACCGGGGAGCTGTTTTTT,CASSYSLSGYGTGELFF
-,TRBJ2-7,TRBV11-2,-,TGTGCCAGCAGCTTAGACTGGGGCGAGCAGTACTTC,CASSLDWGEQYF
-,TRBJ2-5,TRBV20-1,-,TGCAGTGCTGCCCGCCAAGAGACCCAGTACTTC,CSAARQETQYF
-,TRBJ1-2,TRBV3-1,few,TGTGCCAGCAGCCAGGGGGCCGGTGGCTACACCTTC,CASSQGAGGYTF
-,TRBJ2-2,TRBV29-1,many,TGCAGCGGAGTGACGAACACCGGGGAGCTGTTTTTT,CSGVTNTGELFF
-,TRBJ2-3,TRBV11-2,many,TGTGCCAGCAGCTTTCGGACTATAGATACGCAGTATTTT,CASSFRTIDTQYF
TRBD2,TRBJ2-5,TRBV6-1,many,TGTGCCAGCAGCCCCGACGCGGGAGGGCAGGAGACCCAGTACTTC,CASSPDAGGQETQYF
-,TRBJ1-2,TRBV2,many,TGTGCCAGCAGCATGGACAGAAGGTATGGCTACACCTTC,CASSMDRRYGYTF
-,TRBJ1-5,TRBV19,-,TGTGCCAGTAGTATCGAGCCCCAGCCCCAGCATTTT,CASSIEPQPQHF
-,TRBJ1-5,TRBV5-1,-,TGCGCCAGCAGCTTGGGATCAGATCAGCCCCAGCATTTT,CASSLGSDQPQHF
-,TRBJ2-3,TRBV11-3,once,TGTGCCAGCAGCTGGGCCGGAGAGACAGATACGCAGTATTTT,CASSWAGETDTQYF
TRBD2,TRBJ2-7,TRBV19,few,TGTGCCAGTAGTACGGGACTAGCGGGGAGGGAGCAGTACTTC,CASSTGLAGREQYF
TRBD2,TRBJ2-7,TRBV2,many,TGTGCCAGCCCGGGTGGTAGCGGGACCCCCTACGAGCAGTACTTC,CASPGGSGTPYEQYF
-,TRBJ2-5,TRBV18,many,TGTGCCAGCTCACCACCAGGGATGGAGACCCAGTACTTC,CASSPPGMETQYF